This T cell receptor (beta chain) stems from a study of shared clonotypes between healthy human individuals. The study, taken as a whole, reports: Clonotype sharing among donors likely depends on sequencing depth. Researchers sampled only blood; tissue repertoires likely differ.

Only in-frame clones appear in the TCRdb table, and some are missing; sequencing was by immunoSEQ multiplex PCR. The sample lists some 530,000 clones; roughly 80% were seen once. Trimming took off 7 bases at V and 6 bases at J, with 21 bases between the two ends. The CDR3 totals 16 residues. Germline V gene sequence: CDR1 LNHDA, CDR2 SQIVND (reference sequence). On this clone: Its antigen is still unknown.

This clonotype was sampled from a woman between 40 and 50 years old in good health. Some clones in this sample may be carry-over from other donors' samples. The sample consisted of PBMCs. V is TRBV19 and J is TRBJ2-2, with a tentative D call TRBD1 (5 bases). Here the CDR3 DNA reads TGTGCCAGTACCCCAAGGGGCGCTAGTTTATCCGGGGAGCTGTTTTTT. Its translation is CASTPRGASLSGELFF. The variable domain in full, completed from reference TRBV19 and TRBJ2-2, reads DGGITQSPKYLFRKEGQNVTLSCEQNLNHDAMYWYRQDPGQGLRLIYYSQIVNDFQKGDIAEGYSVSREKKESFPLTVTSAQKNPTAFYLCASTPRGASLSGELFFGEGSRLTVL.